The sequence of this T cell receptor beta chain was determined in a study of blood T cells in healthy people across ages. Overall study context: Capturing about one barcoded beta molecule per two T cells was achieved by template switching.

The CDR3 is made up of 14 amino acids. Each sample yielded at least 6.5 million isolated PBMCs. A second PCR of 7 to 11 cycles used a sample-barcoded 5' primer and a J-beta primer mix. TCRdb passed the 5' RACE reads through MiXCR, listing each CDR3 protein once. The sample holds some 730,000 distinct CDR3 sequences, 20% to 25% seen once. Findings of the study overall: The lack of PBMC sorting stopped any conclusive naive versus antigen-experienced comparison. TCR beta diversity per million T cells fell roughly linearly with age.

Remarks on this clonotype: What it recognizes is unknown. The junction departs from germline at one end; a sequencing error may be responsible.

This chain connects TRBV12-3 or TRBV12-4 to TRBJ1-5; 8 nucleotides match TRBD1. The specimen sequenced was blood. The TCR sequence derives from a man between 65 and 85 years old in good health. CDR3 coding DNA: TGTGCCAGCAGATTAGGACAGGGCGGACAGCCCCAGCATTTT. Amino acids: CASRLGQGGQPQHF.